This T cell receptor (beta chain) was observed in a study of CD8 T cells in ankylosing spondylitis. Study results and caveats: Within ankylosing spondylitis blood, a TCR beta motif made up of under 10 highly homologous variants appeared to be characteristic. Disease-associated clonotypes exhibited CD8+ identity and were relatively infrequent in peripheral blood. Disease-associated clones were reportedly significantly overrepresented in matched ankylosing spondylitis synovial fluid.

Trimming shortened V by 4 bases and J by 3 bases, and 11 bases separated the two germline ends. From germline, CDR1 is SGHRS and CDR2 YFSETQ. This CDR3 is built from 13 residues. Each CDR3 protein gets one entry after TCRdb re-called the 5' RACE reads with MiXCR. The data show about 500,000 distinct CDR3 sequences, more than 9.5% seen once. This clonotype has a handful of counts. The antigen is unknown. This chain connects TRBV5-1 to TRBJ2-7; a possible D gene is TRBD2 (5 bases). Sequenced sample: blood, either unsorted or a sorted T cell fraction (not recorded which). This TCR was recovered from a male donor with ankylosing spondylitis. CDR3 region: CASSKDRDYEQYF. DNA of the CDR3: TGCGCCAGCAGCAAGGACCGGGACTACGAGCAGTACTTC.